A selection of T cell receptor beta chains follows, all from one sample in a study of blood T cell repertoires in COVID-19. TCRdb keeps only in-frame clones here, not all; method: immunoSEQ multiplex PCR. Of under 250,000 clones listed, roughly four fifths are singletons. Specimen: PBMCs or T cells enriched from blood (not recorded which). The source is a woman aged 55-70 years who had recovered from COVID-19. The conserved cysteine and the conserved F or W are not part of the CDR3 here.

TRBV2,TRBJ2-3,ASSPRSVGPGTQY
TRBV5-6,TRBJ2-7,ASSQRRGRGRDEQY
TRBV27,TRBJ2-1,ASSLPGLVGNEQF
TRBV27,TRBJ1-1,ASSSGDRGTEAF
TRBV5-1,TRBJ2-1,ASSLALAGGPSSYNEQF
TRBV21-1,TRBJ2-3,ASSNRDRGRTDTQY
TRBV11-3,TRBJ2-1,ASSLGQGFYNEQF
TRBV28,TRBJ1-5,ASRWRRDQPQH
TRBV9,TRBJ1-6,ASSPSYRGSYNSPLH
TRBV5-8,TRBJ2-6,ASSLEGRTGGANVLT
TRBV7-9,TRBJ2-1,ASLLAGSSYNEQF
TRBV9,TRBJ1-1,ASSTPTGGWNTEAF
TRBV27,TRBJ2-5,ASSSGTHRGETQY
TRBV6-4,TRBJ1-6,ASSEGRGPNSPLH
TRBV3-1/TRBV3-2,TRBJ1-1,ASSQLGGTEAF
TRBV7-3,TRBJ2-2,ASSSSGVLGGELF
TRBV3-1/TRBV3-2,TRBJ2-5,ASSSGGEWTQY
TRBV5-5,TRBJ1-2,ASSYSYRDSFNYGYT
TRBV6-5,TRBJ2-7,ASTIDRGSYEQY
TRBV15,TRBJ1-2,ATSRDVQGASYGYT
TRBV27,TRBJ2-7,ASSSGQGGLSYEQY
TRBV5-6,TRBJ1-2,ASSSGQGAIGYT
TRBV5-1,TRBJ1-3,ASRLEASGNTIY
TRBV7-8,TRBJ1-5,ASSQTGTRVD
TRBV3-1/TRBV3-2,TRBJ1-5,ASSQEGLGPQH
TRBV15,TRBJ1-6,ATSRTGSSSYNSPLH
TRBV29-1,TRBJ1-5,SVGQDNSNQPQH
TRBV6-6,TRBJ2-7,ASRPTSGSFEQY
TRBV23-1,TRBJ1-2,ARNLHRNGGYT
TRBV5-6,TRBJ2-1,ASSLETSGYNEQF
TRBV2,TRBJ1-1,ASRGQMNTEAF
TRBV5-4,TRBJ1-1,ASSSGQGVNTEAF
TRBV18,TRBJ2-1,ASSPVEGNEQF
TRBV5-1,TRBJ2-7,ASRYGQSSYEQY
TRBV13,TRBJ2-5,ASSLLAGGETQY
TRBV7-9,TRBJ1-1,ASSLEQGMF
TRBV18,TRBJ1-1,ASSPPVHREAF
TRBV11-2,TRBJ1-5,ASSLTDSNQPQH
TRBV5-1,TRBJ2-7,ASSASYEQY
TRBV20-1,TRBJ2-4,SASGSRVQNIQY
TRBV7-9,TRBJ1-1,ASSAIMNTEAF
TRBV10-3,TRBJ2-3,ATQRGSSTDTQY
TRBV6-5,TRBJ1-5,ASLFGQGWDQPQH
TRBV3-1/TRBV3-2,TRBJ2-1,ASSQDPAGTGAYNEQF
TRBV5-4,TRBJ2-1,ASSSGGEQF
TRBV5-1,TRBJ2-7,ASSLDVVSISYEQY
TRBV6-4,TRBJ2-7,ASSLMGLAGEAYEQY
TRBV10-3,TRBJ1-3,ATVGQGDSGNTIY
TRBV7-7,TRBJ2-7,ASSPRAGNSYEQY
TRBV7-8,TRBJ1-2,ASSLDPGIYGYT
TRBV6-6,TRBJ2-7,ASSYMQGDTYEQY